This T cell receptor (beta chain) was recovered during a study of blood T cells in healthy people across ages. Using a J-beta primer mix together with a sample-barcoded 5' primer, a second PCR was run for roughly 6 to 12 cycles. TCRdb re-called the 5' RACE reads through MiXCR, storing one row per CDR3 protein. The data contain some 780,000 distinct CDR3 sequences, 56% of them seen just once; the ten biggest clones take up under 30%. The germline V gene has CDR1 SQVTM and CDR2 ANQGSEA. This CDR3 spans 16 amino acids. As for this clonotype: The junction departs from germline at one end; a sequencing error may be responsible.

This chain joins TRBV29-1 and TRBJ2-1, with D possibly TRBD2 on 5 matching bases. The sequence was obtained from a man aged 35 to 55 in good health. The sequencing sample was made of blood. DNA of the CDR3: TGCAGCGTTCGAAGCCTCCGGGGTACTTCCTACAATGAGGAGTTCTTC. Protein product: CSVRSLRGTSYNEEFF.